This T cell receptor (beta chain) was captured in a study of tumor-infiltrating lymphocytes in primary liver carcinoma. The CDR3 is 15 amino acids. The germline CDR1 and CDR2 sequences are SGDLS and YYNGEE. V shed 3 bases and J 4 bases; nucleotides not matched to a gene: 4. TCR beta cDNA was reverse-transcribed from 500 to 550 ng of total RNA. The reaction used a constant-region primer and ProtoScript II reverse transcriptase. Slightly modified ARM-PCR served as the procedure for the TCR beta libraries. These libraries came from three rounds of nested multiplex PCR. Investigators reported that the first two PCR rounds, at roughly 11 cycles each, used TRBV1-TRBV30 forward primers with a C-beta reverse primer. TCRdb used MiXCR to reprocess the multiplex PCR reads, holding one entry per CDR3 protein. The table lists 45,000 to 65,000 distinct CDR3 sequences, around 73% of them singletons. Taking about 19-32 mg of unsorted bulk tissue, the authors co-extracted RNA and DNA.

The receptor's source is a man aged 40-50 years with primary liver carcinoma and hepatitis B virus infection. V is TRBV9 and J is TRBJ2-2; 9 bases agree with TRBD2. Sequencing input: liver tumor tissue from sampling region 5. Stated subset: tumor region T5, tumor centre. CDR3: CASSAGTSRTGELFF. The CDR3 coding sequence is TGTGCCAGCAGCGCCGGGACTAGCCGCACCGGGGAGCTGTTTTTT.